Listed below are T cell receptor beta chains from one sample, sequenced in a study of T cells in Graves' hyperthyroidism and ophthalmopathy. TCRdb re-called the multiplex PCR reads through MiXCR, storing one row per CDR3 protein. The table has about 690,000 distinct CDR3 sequences, approximately 15% seen once. Sequenced input: blood. These receptors were obtained from a man aged 45 to 65 with Graves' hyperthyroidism. CDR3s include the opening cysteine and the closing phenylalanine or tryptophan.

>TRBJ2-7|TRBV6-2/TRBV6-3
CASRMTTGTGGYEQYF
>TRBJ2-2|TRBV28
CASSLLPQNTGELFF
>TRBJ1-2|TRBV28
CASSSRGRGYGYTF
>TRBJ2-3|TRBV15
CATSISTSGSSTDTQYF
>TRBJ2-1|TRBV3-1
CACSQAVSPLSRNEQFF
>TRBJ2-7|TRBV28
CASSSSGLAGGPYEQYF
>TRBJ2-7|TRBV5-1
CASSLAAGETYEQYF
>TRBJ1-2|TRBV7-8
CASSSHRVGTNYGYTF
>TRBJ2-7|TRBV10-3
CAISELGPIEQYF
>TRBJ2-1|TRBV20-1
CSAKTKGTSGRWDEQFF
>TRBJ2-1|TRBV24-1
CATSGRDRSYNEQFF